Below are 32 T cell receptor beta chains sequenced from a single sample in a study of blood T cell repertoires in COVID-19. This table comes from immunoSEQ multiplex PCR, and its TCRdb copy is limited to in-frame clones, with some not included. The sample shows around 310,000 clones, around nine tenths of them seen only once. Sequenced input: PBMCs or T cells enriched from blood (not recorded which). These receptors were taken from a man aged 25-45 years who had recovered from COVID-19.

The J gene is TRBJ1-2, the V gene TRBV7-8; 9 nucleotides line up with TRBD1. This CDR3 region has 16 residues. V trimming: 4 bases; J trimming: 3 bases; junction bases outside the gene matches: 9. Germline CDR1 SGHVS, CDR2 FQNEAQ. CDR3 residues: CASSSGGQGGDYGYTF. CDR3 DNA: TGTGCCAGCAGCTCAGGGGGACAGGGAGGAGACTATGGCTACACCTTC.

The gene calls are TRBV6-2 or TRBV6-3 and TRBJ1-6, with a weak D call TRBD1 (5 bases). Trimming took 6 bases from V and 5 from J, leaving 14 bases between them. This CDR3 has 15 amino acids. Germline V gene sequence: CDR1 MNHEY, CDR2 SVGEGT. CDR3 region: CASSLTGRNNSPLHF. The CDR3 DNA reads TGTGCCAGCAGCCTCACAGGTCGGAATAATTCACCCCTCCACTTT.

The chain joins TRBV7-8 to TRBJ1-5, with D tentatively TRBD1 (6 bases). The CDR3 totals 18 residues. Germline CDR1 is SGHVS and CDR2 is FQNEAQ. The V and J ends lost 1 base and 11 bases respectively, with 27 bases between them. The CDR3 DNA sequence: TGTGCCAGCAGCTTAGTCGCAGGGGCCGGTTTTGACTACGGGACCCAGCATTTT. Protein sequence: CASSLVAGAGFDYGTQHF.

CDR3: CASSLQGAGNTIYF. The CDR3 DNA follows: TGTGCCAGCAGCCTACAGGGGGCCGGAAACACCATATATTTT. The chain has TRBV3-1 (or the pseudogene TRBV3-2) and TRBJ1-3; 9 nucleotides match TRBD1. In germline, CDR1 is LGHDT, CDR2 YNNKEL (reference sequence). V shed 4 bases and J 4 bases; nucleotides not matched to a gene: 2. This CDR3 comprises 14 residues.

The chain uses TRBV14 and TRBJ1-6; TRBD1 is a possible D gene (5 bases). The CDR3 covers 17 residues. Deletions cut 1 base from V and 5 bases from J, with 15 bases between. CDR1 is SGHDN and CDR2 is FVKESK in the germline V gene. The CDR3 loop reads CASSQGGLRFDNSPLHF. CDR3 bases: TGTGCCAGCAGCCAAGGGGGCCTCCGATTTGATAATTCACCCCTCCACTTT.

This chain joins TRBV4-2 and TRBJ2-3; 15 nucleotides agree with TRBD2. CDR1 and CDR2 (germline): LGHNA, YNFKEQ. Losses at the gene ends were 1 base for V and 5 bases for J; bases not matched to a gene: 4. This CDR3 contains 17 residues. CDR3 amino acids: CASSQAGTSGGLDTQYF. CDR3 in DNA: TGTGCCAGCAGCCAAGCTGGGACTAGCGGGGGGTTAGATACGCAGTATTTT.

This sequence joins TRBV3-1 (or the pseudogene TRBV3-2) and TRBJ1-2; the D is unclear. This CDR3 has 15 amino acids. Trimming shortened V by 1 base and J by 0 bases, and 9 bases separated the two germline ends. The germline V gene has CDR1 LGHDT and CDR2 YNNKEL (reference sequence). The CDR3 DNA is TGTGCCAGCAGCCAAGCCCCGGCGGCTAACTATGGCTACACCTTC. Translating gives CASSQAPAANYGYTF.

The chain uses TRBV18 and TRBJ1-4; D might be TRBD1 (5 bases). CDR3 size: 14 residues. V was shortened by 1 base and J by 4 bases, with 7 bases between the two germline ends. Germline-derived CDR1 and CDR2 are KGHSH and LQKENI. CDR3 in DNA: TGTGCCAGCTCACCACAGGGGTTTAATGAAAAACTGTTTTTT. It yields the protein CASSPQGFNEKLFF.

The chain recombines TRBV3-1 (or the pseudogene TRBV3-2) with TRBJ1-6, with a tentative D call TRBD1 (5 bases). V shed 1 base and J shed 13 bases, with 11 bases lying between them. CDR3 length equals 13 residues. Germline CDR1 and CDR2: LGHDT and YNNKEL (reference sequence). The chain's CDR3 is CASSQGTYPPLHF. For the CDR3, the DNA is TGTGCCAGCAGCCAAGGGACATATCCCCCCCTCCACTTT.

In this sample, this clone turned up a few times. V and J are TRBV28 and TRBJ1-3; TRBD1 might be the D (6 bases). The V gene lost 1 base and the J gene lost 0 bases, with 13 bases spanning the gap. Per the germline V gene, CDR1 is MDHEN and CDR2 is SYDVKM. CDR3 length equals 17 residues. CDR3 DNA sequence: TGTGCCAGCAGTTTATCGGGTGGGGGGGCCTCTGGAAACACCATATATTTT. This encodes CASSLSGGGASGNTIYF.

The chain is built from TRBV7-8 and TRBJ2-1; D gene uncertain. There are 15 residues in the CDR3. Germline CDR1 and CDR2: SGHVS and FQNEAQ. V gave up 1 base and J gave up 2 bases, with 9 bases separating them. The CDR3 protein is CASSLEEDPYNEQFF. In DNA form, the CDR3 reads TGTGCCAGCAGCTTAGAAGAGGATCCCTACAATGAGCAGTTCTTC. Supplemented by reference TRBV7-8 and TRBJ2-1, the full variable domain reads GAGVSQSPRYKVAKRGQDVALRCDPISGHVSLFWYQQALGQGPEFLTYFQNEAQLDKSGLPSDRFFAERPEGSVSTLKIQRTQQEDSAVYLCASSLEEDPYNEQFFGPGTRLTVL.

The rearrangement joins TRBV4-1 to TRBJ2-7; a possible D gene is TRBD1 (6 bases). Germline-derived CDR1 and CDR2 are MGHRA and YSYEKL. The CDR3 contains 14 residues. V lost 3 bases and J lost 6, with 15 bases in between. In nucleotides, the CDR3 is TGCGCCAGCAGCCACGGTCCAGGGGACCCCGAGCAGTACTTC. Protein sequence: CASSHGPGDPEQYF.

This clone showed up just once. The V call is TRBV19, the J call TRBJ1-1; D is uncertain. This CDR3 comprises 13 residues. V lost 7 bases to trimming and J lost 3 bases, with 12 bases between them. Germline CDR1 LNHDA, CDR2 SQIVND (reference sequence). The CDR3 nucleotides read TGTGCCAGTAAATGGAGTGGCTACACTGAAGCTTTCTTT. Residues: CASKWSGYTEAFF.

The chain couples TRBV5-8 to TRBJ2-6, with 7 bases lining up with TRBD1. Germline lookup yields CDR1 SGHTS and CDR2 YDEGEE. Unmatched junction bases numbered 12, after V lost 6 bases and J lost 3 bases. The CDR3 has 17 residues. In DNA form, the CDR3 reads TGTGCCAGCAAGAGAGGGGAGACAGGGATTGGGGCCAACGTCCTGACTTTC. This gives the protein CASKRGETGIGANVLTF.

The rearrangement joins TRBV5-4 to TRBJ2-1; 7 bases are shared with TRBD1. The junction had 3 bases not matched to a gene; V was cut back by 0 bases and J by 6 bases. CDR1 is SGHNT, CDR2 YYREEE, per germline (reference sequence). This CDR3 has 14 amino acids. CDR3 residues: CASSLEAGGNEQFF. DNA of the CDR3: TGTGCCAGCAGCTTGGAAGCAGGGGGCAATGAGCAGTTCTTC.

The chain is built from TRBV11-2 and TRBJ2-5; 10 bases agree with TRBD2. The CDR3 extends over 15 amino acids. Germline CDR1 and CDR2: SGHAT and FQNNGV. The ends lost 1 base at V and 3 bases at J; junction bases unmatched: 2. CDR3 sequence reads: CASSLVLAGEETQYF. CDR3 DNA: TGTGCCAGCAGCTTAGTCCTAGCGGGGGAAGAGACCCAGTACTTC.

The rearrangement links TRBV6-5 to TRBJ2-7; D possibly corresponds to TRBD1 (6 bases). The CDR3 extends over 15 amino acids. Per germline, CDR1 MNHEY and CDR2 SVGAGI. V was clipped by 6 bases and J by 1 base, with 16 bases between them. In nucleotides, the CDR3 is TGTGCCAGCAGCAACCAACGGGACATTTCCTACGAGCAGTACTTC. Translated: CASSNQRDISYEQYF.

The chain recombines TRBV5-6 with TRBJ1-1, with TRBD1 matching 7 bases. Germline V lookup: CDR1 SGHDT, CDR2 YYEEEE. V dropped 3 bases and J dropped 4; count of bases not matched to a gene: 9. This CDR3 has 15 residues. The CDR3 DNA is TGTGCCAGCAGCTGGGCTACAGGGGACATCACTGAAGCTTTCTTT. The encoded protein is CASSWATGDITEAFF.

V is TRBV15 and J is TRBJ2-1; TRBD1 is a possible D gene (6 bases). Germline V gives CDR1 LNHNV, CDR2 YYDKDF (reference sequence). The CDR3 spans 13 residues. Trimming removed 3 bases from V and 7 bases from J, with 10 bases in between. The CDR3 sequence: CATSSPRGNEQFF. CDR3 nucleotides: TGTGCCACCAGCAGTCCCAGGGGTAATGAGCAGTTCTTC.

The chain has TRBV5-1 and TRBJ1-1, with a possible D match to TRBD1 (6 bases). Germline V gives CDR1 SGHRS, CDR2 YFSETQ. The CDR3 covers 16 residues. V lost 3 bases, J lost 7 bases, and 22 bases lay in between. For the CDR3, the DNA is TGCGCCAGCAGCTACACCCCGGGACCCCGAGGGGGTGAAGCTTTCTTT. It specifies CASSYTPGPRGGEAFF.

J is TRBJ2-7 and V is TRBV6-5; 9 bases line up with TRBD1. Trimming at V came to 5 bases and at J to 5 bases, leaving 7 bases not matched to a gene. Germline V gene sequence: CDR1 MNHEY, CDR2 SVGAGI. The CDR3 contains 14 residues. The CDR3 nucleotides are TGTGCCAGCAGTATGGACAGGGGCAGTAACGAGCAGTACTTC. It codes for CASSMDRGSNEQYF.

The chain has TRBV3-1 (or the pseudogene TRBV3-2) and TRBJ1-4; the D gene is possibly TRBD1 (5 bases). CDR3 length: 15 residues. Germline CDR1 is LGHDT and CDR2 is YNNKEL (reference sequence). Trimming shortened V by 4 bases and J by 7 bases, and 16 bases separated the two germline ends. Written as DNA, the CDR3 is TGTGCCAGCAGCCCATCGTGGGGCTTAGGTGAAAAACTGTTTTTT. Its translation: CASSPSWGLGEKLFF.

The genes are TRBV21-1 and TRBJ2-7; no DNA check was done on the table's D call, TRBD1. TRBV21-1 is recorded as a pseudogene. There are 17 residues in the CDR3. The CDR3 bases are TGTGCCAGCAGCAAAGTAGTCACCGGACAGCCACTCTACGAGCAGTACTTC. It translates to CASSKVVTGQPLYEQYF.

The chain joins TRBV6-5 to TRBJ2-7; no clear D gene. In germline, CDR1 is MNHEY, CDR2 SVGAGI. V shed 8 bases and J shed 4 bases, with 6 bases lying between them. CDR3 size: 10 residues. The CDR3 protein is CASGQYEQYF. The CDR3 nucleotides read TGTGCCAGCGGTCAGTACGAGCAGTACTTC.

The sample holds one count of this clone. V is TRBV2 and J is TRBJ1-5; 10 bases align to TRBD1. Losses at the gene ends were 6 bases for V and 6 bases for J; bases not matched to a gene: 14. The CDR3 is 17 residues long. Germline loops: CDR1 SNHLY, CDR2 FYNNEI. The CDR3 reads CASSFGQGGFYGQPQHF. The CDR3 bases are TGTGCCAGCAGCTTTGGACAGGGGGGGTTCTATGGTCAGCCCCAGCATTTT. Full variable domain (rest looked up from reference TRBV2 and TRBJ1-5): EPEVTQTPSHQVTQMGQEVILRCVPISNHLYFYWYRQILGQKVEFLVSFYNNEISEKSEIFDDQFSVERPDGSNFTLKIRSTKLEDSAMYFCASSFGQGGFYGQPQHFGDGTRLSIL.

V and J are TRBV2 and TRBJ1-4; D is possibly TRBD1 (5 bases). V lost 3 bases and J lost 7, with 9 bases in between. CDR3 size: 13 residues. The V gene's germline CDR1 is SNHLY and CDR2 FYNNEI. This chain's CDR3 is CASSDPGREKLFF. The CDR3 nucleotides are TGTGCCAGCAGTGATCCAGGGCGTGAAAAACTGTTTTTT.

This clone was seen only once. The chain joins TRBV6-5 to TRBJ1-1, with D perhaps TRBD1 (5 bases). The CDR3 runs 13 residues. The ends were cut back, 5 bases at V and 2 bases at J, with 9 bases in the middle. The germline CDR1 and CDR2 sequences are MNHEY and SVGAGI. The CDR3: CASSRTLNTEAFF. The CDR3 DNA is TGTGCCAGCAGTAGGACACTTAACACTGAAGCTTTCTTT.

This clone was observed a few times. The chain is built from TRBV12-3 or TRBV12-4 and TRBJ1-3; D not resolved. The CDR3 length is 11 residues. The ends were cut back, 6 bases at V and 9 bases at J, with 9 bases in the middle. The CDR3 sequence: CASSVRGTIYF. In DNA, the CDR3 is TGTGCCAGCAGCGTCAGAGGCACCATATATTTT.

The J gene is TRBJ2-7, the V gene TRBV19; TRBD1 agrees at 12 bases. CDR3 length: 13 amino acids. CDR1 LNHDA and CDR2 SQIVND come from the germline V gene (reference sequence). V shed 6 bases, J shed 4 bases, and the junction held 1 base outside the gene matches. CDR3 sequence (DNA): TGTGCCAGTAGGGGACAGGGGGCTTACGAGCAGTACTTC. As protein: CASRGQGAYEQYF.

The V call is TRBV6-2 or TRBV6-3, the J call TRBJ2-7; TRBD1 might be the D (6 bases). V gave up 5 bases and J gave up 2 bases, with 13 bases separating them. The CDR3 spans 14 residues. Per the germline V gene, CDR1 is MNHEY and CDR2 is SVGEGT. DNA for the CDR3: TGTGCCAGCAGTCCCGCGGACAGAGCCTACGAGCAGTACTTC. It translates to CASSPADRAYEQYF.

CDR3: CASSFPRTGGNSPLHF. CDR3 nucleotides: TGTGCCAGCAGCTTTCCCCGGACAGGAGGGAATTCACCCCTCCACTTT. The rearrangement uses TRBV28 and TRBJ1-6, with 7 bases aligning to TRBD1. The CDR3 is 16 residues long. Germline values: CDR1 MDHEN, CDR2 SYDVKM. V gave up 6 bases and J gave up 7 bases; unmatched junction bases: 12.

This sequence joins TRBV5-1 and TRBJ1-6; possible D gene TRBD1, 6 bases. This CDR3 has 15 residues. V dropped 4 bases and J dropped 9 bases, with 17 bases sitting between them. Looked up from germline, CDR1 is SGHRS and CDR2 is YFSETQ. The CDR3 sequence is CASSRGADPGSPLHF. CDR3 coding DNA: TGCGCCAGCAGCCGGGGGGCTGACCCCGGTTCACCCCTCCACTTT.